These T cell receptor beta chains were read from a single sample in a study of T cell changes during pregnancy in multiple sclerosis. Clones were sequenced by immunoSEQ multiplex PCR, and TCRdb holds only the in-frame ones, with some missing. Of under 85,000 clones listed, around nine tenths are singletons. The sample was CD4+ T cells from peripheral blood mononuclear cells, taken before pregnancy. The receptors originated from a female donor with multiple sclerosis, enrolled in a pregnancy study. Both conserved end residues are part of each CDR3. A D gene is named only where the DNA matches it firmly. Expanded clones get a size class; other rows say once, few or many, or leave the size out.

D	length	J	V	size	DNA	CDR3
-	13	TRBJ1-1	TRBV6-1	-	TGTGCCAGCAGGCTAGGACAGAACACTGAAGCTTTCTTT	CASRLGQNTEAFF
TRBD1	13	TRBJ1-6	TRBV6-5	-	TGTGCCAGCAGGGGGACAGCGAATTCACCCCTCCACTTT	CASRGTANSPLHF
-	13	TRBJ1-2	TRBV6-5	-	TGTGCCAGCAGCCAGGCTGGGCTGTATGGCTACACCTTC	CASSQAGLYGYTF
-	14	TRBJ1-4	TRBV5-1	-	TGCGCCAGCAGCTTGGGCCCGGGGGAGGAAAAACTGTTTTTT	CASSLGPGEEKLFF
-	13	TRBJ1-5	TRBV5-4	-	TGTGCCAGCAGCTTAGATCAGAACGGAGCCCAGCATTTT	CASSLDQNGAQHF
TRBD2	16	TRBJ2-3	TRBV27	-	TGTGCCAGCAGTTTAAGACTAGCGGGAGGTCGAAATACGCAGTATTTT	CASSLRLAGGRNTQYF
TRBD1	16	TRBJ2-3	TRBV5-4	-	TGTGCCAGCAGCTTGACAGGGGGCAGGTGGACAGATACGCAGTATTTT	CASSLTGGRWTDTQYF
-	12	TRBJ1-2	TRBV7-8	-	TGTGCCAGCAGCACGACAGTTTATGGCTACACCTTC	CASSTTVYGYTF
-	14	TRBJ1-1	TRBV6-5	-	TGTGCCAGCAGTTATAGAGGGCAGAACACTGAAGCTTTCTTT	CASSYRGQNTEAFF
-	13	TRBJ1-1	TRBV6-5	-	TGTGCCAGCAGTTCAGGGCGCCGGACTGAAGCTTTCTTT	CASSSGRRTEAFF
TRBD1	15	TRBJ2-7	TRBV6-5	-	TGTGCCAGCAGTTACCGGACAGGGGCAGACTACGAGCAGTACTTC	CASSYRTGADYEQYF
TRBD1	15	TRBJ2-1	TRBV5-4	once	TGTGCCAGCAGCTTCGGGACAGTTCCCTACAATGAGCAGTTCTTC	CASSFGTVPYNEQFF
-	13	TRBJ2-7	TRBV2	-	TGTGCCAGCACCCGAGGGGGAGCCTACGAGCAGTACTTC	CASTRGGAYEQYF
TRBD1	15	TRBJ1-4	TRBV28	-	TGTGCCAGCAACGCAGGGGGTGGCCCTAATGAAAAACTGTTTTTT	CASNAGGGPNEKLFF
-	15	TRBJ2-1	TRBV9	-	TGTGCCAGCAGCGTCCTACAGGGGCAGGAGGGCCAAAAGATCTTC	CASSVLQGQEGQKIF
TRBD1	13	TRBJ2-4	TRBV19	-	TGTGCCAGTAGTATACAGGGGGAAAACATTCAGTACTTC	CASSIQGENIQYF
-	19	TRBJ2-5	TRBV28	-	-	CASSRPTGLRFFGQETQYF
TRBD2	14	TRBJ2-1	TRBV5-1	-	TGCGCCAGCAGCTTGGCGGGAGGGTTGAATGAGCAGTTCTTC	CASSLAGGLNEQFF
TRBD1	13	TRBJ2-2	TRBV30	-	TGTGCCTTGGACAGGGTTGCCACCGGGGAGCTGTTTTTT	CALDRVATGELFF
TRBD1	16	TRBJ2-1	TRBV9	-	TGTGCCAGCAGCCATCTCTGGGGACAGGGGGGGAATGAGCAGTTCTTC	CASSHLWGQGGNEQFF
-	13	TRBJ2-1	TRBV11-2	-	TGTGCCAGCAGCCGAGAGATAGACAATGAGCAGTTCTTC	CASSREIDNEQFF
TRBD1	16	TRBJ1-1	TRBV15	-	TGTGCCACCAGCAGCGGTGGGACAGGGGATTGGACTGAAGCTTTCTTT	CATSSGGTGDWTEAFF
-	13	TRBJ1-1	TRBV5-4	once	TGTGCCAGCAGCTTGGGTCGGAACACTGAAGCTTTCTTT	CASSLGRNTEAFF
TRBD1	15	TRBJ2-7	TRBV6-5	-	TGTGCCAGCAGTTACGGGACAGGAGTAGAATACGAGCAGTACTTC	CASSYGTGVEYEQYF
TRBD1	15	TRBJ2-1	TRBV5-6	-	TGTGCCAGCAGTACTCGGGACAGGTCCTACAATGAGCAGTTCTTC	CASSTRDRSYNEQFF
TRBD1	13	TRBJ1-5	TRBV28	once	TGTGCCAGCAGTTCGGGGACAGGGCCGCCCCAGCATTTT	CASSSGTGPPQHF
TRBD1	14	TRBJ2-7	TRBV18	few	TGTGCCAGCTCACCGGCGAGACAGGGATACGAGCAGTACTTC	CASSPARQGYEQYF
TRBD2	15	TRBJ2-3	TRBV5-1	-	TGCGCCAGCAGTTTAGCGGGGGGCGGCGCAGATACGCAGTATTTT	CASSLAGGGADTQYF
-	14	TRBJ2-7	TRBV18	-	TGTGCCAGCTCATACAGGGCCCTCTCCTACGAGCAGTACTTC	CASSYRALSYEQYF
-	12	TRBJ2-1	TRBV2	few	TGTGCCAGCAGTGGTCTAGCCGATGAGCAGTTCTTC	CASSGLADEQFF
TRBD2	16	TRBJ2-3	TRBV2	-	TGTGCCAGCAGTGAAGTGAGCGGGAGGGCCAGGGATACGCAGTATTTT	CASSEVSGRARDTQYF
TRBD1	18	TRBJ2-4	TRBV7-8	once	TGTGCCAGCAGCTTAGGTTGGGGACAGGGGGACGCCAAAAACATTCAGTACTTC	CASSLGWGQGDAKNIQYF
TRBD2	15	TRBJ2-5	TRBV29-1	-	TGCAGCGTTGAAGTGGGACTAGCGGACCAAGAGACCCAGTACTTC	CSVEVGLADQETQYF
TRBD2	15	TRBJ2-1	TRBV5-4	-	TGTGCCAGCAGTAATGGACTAGCGGGCCCCAATGAGCAGTTCTTC	CASSNGLAGPNEQFF
-	14	TRBJ2-7	TRBV9	-	TGTGCCAGCAGCCGTTCGACTGTTACCTACGAGCAGTACTTC	CASSRSTVTYEQYF
-	14	TRBJ2-5	TRBV6-1	-	TGTGCCAGCCCTAAAGCGGATTACCAAGAGACCCAGTACTTC	CASPKADYQETQYF
-	12	TRBJ1-5	TRBV6-1	-	TGTGCCAGCAGTGAAGCGCGTCAGCCCCAGCATTTT	CASSEARQPQHF
-	13	TRBJ2-1	TRBV7-9	few	TGTGCCAGCAGCTCCCGGACTATAGATGAGCAGTTCTTC	CASSSRTIDEQFF
TRBD1	13	TRBJ2-3	TRBV6-1	-	TGTGCCAGCAGGACAGGGATGTTGGATACGCAGTATTTT	CASRTGMLDTQYF
-	14	TRBJ2-2	TRBV5-4	-	TGTGCCAGCAGCTTGGGACAGAGCACCGGGGAGCTGTTTTTT	CASSLGQSTGELFF
-	14	TRBJ1-1	TRBV5-5	-	TGTGCCAGCAGCTTGGGGATAGCCCCAGGGGAAGCTTTCTTT	CASSLGIAPGEAFF
-	13	TRBJ1-1	TRBV6-1	-	TGTGCCAGCAGTGAAACGGTGAACACTGAAGCTTTCTTT	CASSETVNTEAFF
TRBD1	12	TRBJ1-1	TRBV2	few	TGTGCCAGCAGTGAAGGACAGGGGTTCGCTTTCTTT	CASSEGQGFAFF
-	13	TRBJ2-3	TRBV6-1	-	TGTGCCAGCAGTGAAGGTAGGGGGTATACGCAGTATTTT	CASSEGRGYTQYF
-	15	TRBJ1-2	TRBV6-6	once	TGTGCCAGCAGCTACGGGGCCGGCACTAACTATGGCTACACCTTC	CASSYGAGTNYGYTF
TRBD1	14	TRBJ1-4	TRBV30	-	TGTGCCTTCAACAGGGGTTACTATAATGAAAAACTGTTTTTT	CAFNRGYYNEKLFF
TRBD1	16	TRBJ2-2	TRBV9	-	TGTGCCAGCAGCGTAGTGACGGGGACAGGGACCGGGGAGCTGTTTTTT	CASSVVTGTGTGELFF
TRBD1	15	TRBJ2-1	TRBV6-1	once	TGTGCCAGCAGTGACGGACAGGGGGCGAAGACTGAGCAGTTCTTC	CASSDGQGAKTEQFF
TRBD1	14	TRBJ2-2	TRBV30	few	TGTGCCTGGAGTACCCAGACAGGGTACGGGGAGCTGTTTTTT	CAWSTQTGYGELFF
-	16	TRBJ1-3	TRBV5-1	once	TGCGCCAGCAGCGCGGGTCCCGACGGCTCTGGAAACACCATATATTTT	CASSAGPDGSGNTIYF